The 5 T cell receptor beta chains given below trace back to one sample, sequenced in a study of PD-1 blockade in classical Hodgkin lymphoma. The data were produced by immunoSEQ multiplex PCR, yet TCRdb's version contains in-frame clones alone and is incomplete. The table lists over 25,000 clones, 78% of them singletons. Each patient experienced a relapse that followed autologous stem cell transplantation, and brentuximab vedotin exposure varied. This sample comprised peripheral blood mononuclear cells (PBMCs), obtained before the second cycle of nivolumab. The source of these receptors is a human donor with classical Hodgkin lymphoma.

CDR3 in DNA: TGTGCCAGCAGCGTCTATGACAGGGCCTCTAATTCACCCCTCCACTTT. Its protein product is CASSVYDRASNSPLHF. The chain has TRBV9 and TRBJ1-6; 7 bases agree with TRBD1. CDR1 is SGDLS and CDR2 is YYNGEE in the germline V gene. V lost 2 bases and J lost 6; bases outside the gene matches: 8. The CDR3 loop spans 16 amino acids.

The CDR3 protein is CASSRGQGAGDTQYF. CDR3 bases: TGTGCCAGCAGCCGGGGACAGGGGGCGGGAGATACGCAGTATTTT. V and J are TRBV7-9 and TRBJ2-3; 12 bases line up with TRBD1. Per germline, CDR1 SEHNR and CDR2 FQNEAQ (reference sequence). The V segment lost 5 bases and the J segment 5 bases; nucleotides outside the gene matches: 5. This CDR3 is built from 15 residues.

The chain links TRBV5-8 to TRBJ2-5; no definite D call. V was pared by 0 bases and J by 5 bases, with 14 bases between. Germline CDR1 SGHTS, CDR2 YDEGEE. The CDR3 totals 15 residues. Here the CDR3 DNA reads TGTGCCAGCAGCTTGGGAGCCCAGACAACGGAGACCCAGTACTTC. Encoded protein: CASSLGAQTTETQYF.

The V and J genes are TRBV12-5 and TRBJ2-1; D remains unclear. The V gene lost 4 bases and the J gene lost 6 bases, with 10 bases spanning the gap. The CDR3 covers 13 residues. Germline values: CDR1 LGHNT, CDR2 FRNRAP. CDR3 protein: CASGSKVGNEQFF. The CDR3 DNA reads TGTGCTAGTGGTTCAAAGGTGGGCAATGAGCAGTTCTTC.

The chain joins TRBV18 to TRBJ1-2; D is unclear. The CDR3 is made up of 13 amino acids. Germline V gene lookup returns CDR1 KGHSH and CDR2 LQKENI. V gave up 2 bases and J gave up 8 bases, with 12 bases separating them. CDR3 protein: CASSPEVGEGYTF. The CDR3 DNA is TGTGCCAGCTCACCAGAGGTCGGTGAGGGCTACACCTTC.